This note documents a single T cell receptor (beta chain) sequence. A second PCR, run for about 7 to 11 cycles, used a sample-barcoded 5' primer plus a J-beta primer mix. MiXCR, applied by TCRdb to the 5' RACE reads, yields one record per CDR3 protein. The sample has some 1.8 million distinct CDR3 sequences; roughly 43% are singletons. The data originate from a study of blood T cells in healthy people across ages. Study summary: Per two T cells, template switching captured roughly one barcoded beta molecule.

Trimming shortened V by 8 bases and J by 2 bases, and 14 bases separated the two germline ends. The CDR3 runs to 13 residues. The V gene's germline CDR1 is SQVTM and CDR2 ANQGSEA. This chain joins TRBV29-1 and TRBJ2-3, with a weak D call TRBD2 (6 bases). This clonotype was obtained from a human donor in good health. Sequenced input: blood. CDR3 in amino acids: CSITSYNTDTQYF. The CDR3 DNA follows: TGCAGCATTACTAGCTACAACACAGATACGCAGTATTTT.